The T cell receptor beta chain under discussion was sequenced for a study of identifying expanded T cells in peripheral blood. Whole-study findings and limits: Technical replicates showed approximately 1.2 changed clones; roughly two weeks approximately 16; four weeks 19. Across healthy donors, higher total template counts meant significantly greater roughly 2-week count variance.

Libraries were prepared by immunoSEQ multiplex PCR; TCRdb keeps only in-frame clonotypes and omits some of them. Here the sample spans more than 85,000 clones, roughly 88% being singletons. With regard to this clone: Its antigen is unknown.

Healthy donors had no documented immune events, such as infections, while sampled. The receptor was isolated from a person between 18 and 75 years old in good health. Material for sequencing was blood.

The CDR3 spells CASSVDRKGGYTF. In DNA form, the CDR3 reads TGTGCCAGCAGCGTCGACAGGAAAGGGGGCTACACCTTC. V gene TRBV9 combines with J gene TRBJ1-2; D perhaps matches TRBD1 (6 bases). This CDR3 contains 13 residues. The germline gives CDR1 SGDLS, CDR2 YYNGEE. V was cut by 2 bases and J by 8 bases, with 13 bases left in between.